A selection of T cell receptor beta chains follows, all from one sample in a study of T-cell memory formation after mild COVID-19. TCRdb used MiXCR to reprocess the 5' RACE reads, holding one entry per CDR3 protein. The sample has some 300,000 distinct CDR3 sequences; just under 20% are singletons. Sequencing used PBMCs or a T cell subset sorted from them (not recorded which). The receptors were gathered from a man aged 18 to 30 who had mild COVID-19 (a few samples of this study predate the infection). Cell type and time point are not known. CDR3s include the opening cysteine and the closing phenylalanine or tryptophan. A D gene is named only where the DNA matches it firmly. A clone size is listed for some rows: how often the clone was seen (once, few, many), or a class if it is expanded.

d_call	v_call	j_call	clone_size	cdr3_aa	cdr3_nt
.	TRBV4-1	TRBJ2-5	few	CASSLQGPGETQYF	TGCGCCAGCAGCCTGCAAGGCCCGGGGGAGACCCAGTACTTC
.	TRBV7-9	TRBJ1-1	few	CASSFPGWTEAFF	TGTGCCAGCAGCTTCCCAGGGTGGACTGAAGCTTTCTTT
TRBD1	TRBV5-1	TRBJ2-5	many	CASSSGTAQETQYF	TGCGCCAGCAGCTCTGGGACAGCTCAAGAAACCCAGTACTTC
.	TRBV20-1	TRBJ2-1	.	CSARGELVYNEQFF	TGCAGTGCTAGGGGGGAACTGGTCTACAATGAGCAGTTCTTC
.	TRBV12-3/TRBV12-4	TRBJ1-5	.	CASSFRTSNQPQHF	TGTGCCAGCAGTTTCCGGACTAGCAATCAGCCCCAGCATTTT
TRBD2	TRBV3-1	TRBJ2-3	.	CASSLWSGGSGDTQYF	TGTGCCAGCAGCCTCTGGAGCGGGGGGTCCGGGGATACGCAGTATTTT
.	TRBV18	TRBJ1-1	once	CASTLDGQVEAFF	TGTGCCAGCACACTGGACGGGCAGGTTGAAGCTTTCTTT
.	TRBV2	TRBJ1-3	.	CASTRDTDFSGNTIYF	TGTGCCAGCACACGGGACACGGACTTCTCTGGAAACACCATATATTTT
TRBD2	TRBV20-1	TRBJ2-5	.	CSASALAGAIFGTQYF	TGCAGTGCTAGTGCTCTAGCGGGGGCCATTTTCGGGACCCAGTACTTC
TRBD1	TRBV29-1	TRBJ2-2	.	CSVEGQPNTGELFF	TGCAGCGTTGAGGGACAGCCGAACACCGGGGAGCTGTTTTTT
.	TRBV2	TRBJ1-2	once	CASSVGRARYTF	TGTGCCAGCAGTGTAGGCAGGGCGCGCTACACCTTC
.	TRBV2	TRBJ2-5	few	CASRISQETQYF	TGTGCCAGCAGGATCTCTCAAGAGACCCAGTACTTC
.	TRBV14	TRBJ1-1	.	CASSQDSPGKGSTEAFF	TGTGCCAGCAGCCAAGATTCCCCGGGGAAAGGGAGTACTGAAGCTTTCTTT
TRBD1	TRBV20-1	TRBJ2-7	.	CSAGDRRGSYEQYF	TGCAGTGCCGGGGACAGGAGGGGATCCTACGAGCAGTACTTC
TRBD2	TRBV7-2	TRBJ2-1	many	CASSFPSGGVNNEQFF	TGTGCCAGCAGCTTCCCTAGCGGGGGGGTTAACAATGAGCAGTTCTTC
.	TRBV7-6	TRBJ2-5	.	CASSLEWGTQETQYF	TGTGCCAGCAGCTTAGAATGGGGTACACAAGAGACCCAGTACTTC
.	TRBV21-1	TRBJ2-2	.	CASSKYRDRAGELFF	TGTGCCAGCAGCAAATATCGCGACAGGGCCGGGGAGCTGTTTTTT
TRBD2	TRBV11-2	TRBJ2-5	.	CASSLEIAGKSETQYF	TGTGCCAGCAGCTTAGAAATAGCGGGGAAGTCAGAGACCCAGTACTTC
TRBD2	TRBV9	TRBJ2-1	few	CASSVGEGGGGEQFF	TGTGCCAGCAGCGTAGGGGAGGGTGGCGGGGGTGAGCAGTTCTTC
.	TRBV20-1	TRBJ2-7	.	CSARGTETYEQYF	TGCAGTGCTAGGGGGACCGAGACCTACGAGCAGTACTTC
.	TRBV12-3/TRBV12-4	TRBJ2-2	.	CASRGGHTGELFF	TGTGCCAGCAGGGGCGGGCACACCGGGGAGCTGTTTTTT
TRBD1	TRBV6-2/TRBV6-3	TRBJ1-5	few	CASSSLDRGDNQPQHF	TGTGCCAGCAGTTCCCTGGACAGGGGGGATAATCAGCCCCAGCATTTT
.	TRBV5-1	TRBJ1-4	many	CASSLDPSGEKLFF	TGCGCCAGCAGCTTGGACCCGTCAGGGGAAAAACTGTTTTTT
.	TRBV7-9	TRBJ2-3	.	CASSLDWDGSATDTQYF	TGTGCCAGCAGCTTGGATTGGGACGGATCAGCCACAGATACGCAGTATTTT
.	TRBV2	TRBJ2-3	many	CASSEVADTQYF	TGTGCCAGCAGTGAGGTGGCAGATACGCAGTATTTT